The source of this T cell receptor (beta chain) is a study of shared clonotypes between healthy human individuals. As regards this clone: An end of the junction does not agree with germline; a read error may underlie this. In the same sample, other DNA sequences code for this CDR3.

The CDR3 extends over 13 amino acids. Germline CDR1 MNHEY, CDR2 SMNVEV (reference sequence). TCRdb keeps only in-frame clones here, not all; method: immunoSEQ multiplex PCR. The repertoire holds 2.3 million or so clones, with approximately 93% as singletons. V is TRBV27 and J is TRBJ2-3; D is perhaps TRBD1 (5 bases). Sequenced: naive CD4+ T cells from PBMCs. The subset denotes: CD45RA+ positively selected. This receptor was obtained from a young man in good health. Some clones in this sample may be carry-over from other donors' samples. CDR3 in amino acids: CASSLTRADTQYF. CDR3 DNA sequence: TGTGCCAGCAGTTTAACCAGGGCGGATACACAGTATTTT.